The subject of this entry is one TCR beta chain. Its antigen is still unknown. The sample holds no much larger clone one base away, and base qualities are not on file. The Qiagen DNeasy Blood and Tissue Kit was used to extract total genomic DNA from the purified CD4+ T cells. Using immunoSEQ immunosequencing protocols, the TCRbeta CDR3 region, as defined by IMGT, was amplified and sequenced. The study's processing was this. Preprocessing of raw sequence data for PCR and sequencing error correction was performed by the immunoSEQ service. After being loaded into the immunoSEQ Analyzer, the data underwent further analysis with VDJtools v1.0.7. Patient-control differences were tested with the paired Wilcoxon signed-rank test. The clones in this table, taken by TCRdb from immuneACCESS, are in-frame only. Not every clone is retained; where verified, under half of the shortfall comes from an unresolved V gene, and the cause of the rest is unknown. V and J calls and clone size are those listed in that table; D and trimming were worked out from the DNA. The sample includes about 21,000 clones, with roughly 90% observed a single time. The top ten clonotypes cover 0.45% to 0.6% of the sample.

The data are from a study of untreated major depressive disorder (dated by TCRdb to about 2018). For the study in its entirety: A cross-sectional case-control design was used to compare T cell phenotype and TCR repertoire between antidepressant-free major depressive disorder patients and individually matched non-depressed controls. Sequencing followed up flow-cytometry Vbeta 5.1, Vbeta 11 and Vbeta 22 usage differences observed in the whole cohort.

Trimming takes 0 bases from V and 2 bases from J, and the germline ends sit 11 bases apart. The CDR3 covers 15 residues, taking in both the cysteine and the phenylalanine. Of the read, only the CDR3 DNA is kept; its 45 bases are in frame from base 1. The germline V gene yields SGHDN for CDR1 and FVKESK for CDR2. General findings and caveats noted by the study authors: The sequencing comparisons used one-tailed planned tests on only three preselected Vbeta families. The top five TRBV05-01 clones in every sequenced subject were all private clones. Sequencing confirmed higher TRBV05-01 (Vbeta 5.1) usage among CD4+ T cells of depressed patients than controls, with p = 0.040 in a one-tailed test. Because of strict matching and exclusion criteria, the study sample was comparatively small, which limits how generalizable the findings are. In the sequencing data, TRBV25-01 and TRBV02-01 usage matched the flow-cytometry pattern without reaching statistical significance.

Every depressed patient was matched in pairs with a non-depressed control on sex, age, current smoking status and body mass index. Every participant was of European descent. Controls had no current or lifetime mood disorder and scored 5 or less on the Quick Inventory of Depressive Symptoms-Self Report. Participants were excluded if they had major medical conditions, Axis I/II comorbidities, regular medication or illicit drug use, or weekly alcohol intake above 100 g. Roughly 30 ml of peripheral blood was collected from each participant into EDTA tubes. Magnetic negative selection with the BD IMag Human CD4 T Lymphocyte Enrichment Set was used to purify CD4+ T cells from thawed PBMCs. Flow cytometry confirmed that the CD4+ enrichment method typically gave around 94% purity. A subgroup of a few case-control pairs, selected blind to chemokine receptor expression and flow-cytometric repertoire skewing results, was subjected to TCRbeta sequencing. Every blood sample was taken in the morning at 8:00 a.m., after which PBMCs were separated out using Ficoll-Hypaque gradient centrifugation. PBMCs were cryopreserved by gradual cooling to -80 degrees C and were kept in liquid nitrogen until assay.

The chain links TRBV14 with TRBJ2-7; there is no confident call for the D gene. The specimen sequenced was CD4+ T cells from PBMCs. The TCR was taken from a woman in her 40s in good health. The CDR3: CASSQDSGLAYEQYF. The sequenced DNA: TGTGCCAGCAGCCAAGATTCGGGCCTTGCCTACGAGCAGTACTTC. The reference TRBV14 and TRBJ2-7 proteins fill in what lies around the CDR3, so the full variable domain reads EAGVTQFPSHSVIEKGQTVTLRCDPISGHDNLYWYRRVMGKEIKFLLHFVKESKQDESGMPNNRFLAERTGGTYSTLKVQPAELEDSGVYFCASSQDSGLAYEQYFGPGTRLTVT.